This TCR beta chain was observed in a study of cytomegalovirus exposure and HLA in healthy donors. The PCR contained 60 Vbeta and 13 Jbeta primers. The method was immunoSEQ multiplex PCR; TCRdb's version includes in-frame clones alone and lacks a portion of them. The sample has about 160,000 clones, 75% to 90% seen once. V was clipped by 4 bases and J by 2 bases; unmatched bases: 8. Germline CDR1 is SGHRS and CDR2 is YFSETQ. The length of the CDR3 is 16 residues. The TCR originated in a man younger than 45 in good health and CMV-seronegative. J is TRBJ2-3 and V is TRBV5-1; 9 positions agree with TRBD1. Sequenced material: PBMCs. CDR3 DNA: TGCGCCAGCAGCGCGAATCGGGACAGGGTCACAGATACGCAGTATTTT. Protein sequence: CASSANRDRVTDTQYF.